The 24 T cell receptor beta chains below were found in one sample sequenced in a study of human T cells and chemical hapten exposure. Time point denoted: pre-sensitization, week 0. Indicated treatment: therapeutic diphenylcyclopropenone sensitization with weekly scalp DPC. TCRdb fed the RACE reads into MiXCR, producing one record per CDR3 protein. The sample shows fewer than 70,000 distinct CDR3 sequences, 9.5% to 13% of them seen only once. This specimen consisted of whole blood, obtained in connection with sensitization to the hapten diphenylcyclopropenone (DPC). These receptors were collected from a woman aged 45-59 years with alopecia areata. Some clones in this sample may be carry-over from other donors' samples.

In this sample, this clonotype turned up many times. CDR3 protein: CASSYGLEVSYEQYF. In nucleotides, the CDR3 is TGTGCCAGCAGTTACGGATTGGAGGTGAGCTACGAGCAGTACTTC. This rearrangement joins TRBV6-6 to TRBJ2-7, with D possibly matching TRBD2 (5 bases). Germline V CDR1 and CDR2: MNHNY, SVGAGI (reference sequence). V was clipped by 2 bases and J by 3 bases, with 14 bases between them. This CDR3 is built from 15 residues.

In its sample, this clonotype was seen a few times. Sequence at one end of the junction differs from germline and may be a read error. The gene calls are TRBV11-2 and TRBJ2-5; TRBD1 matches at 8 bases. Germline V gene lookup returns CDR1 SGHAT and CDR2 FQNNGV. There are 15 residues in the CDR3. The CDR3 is CAGSLGTGLQETQYF. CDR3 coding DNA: TGTGCCGGCAGCTTAGGGACAGGTCTACAGGAGACCCAGTACTTC.

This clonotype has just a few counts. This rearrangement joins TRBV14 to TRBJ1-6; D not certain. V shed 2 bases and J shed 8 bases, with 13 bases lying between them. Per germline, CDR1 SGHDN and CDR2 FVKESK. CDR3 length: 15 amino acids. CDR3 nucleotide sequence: TGTGCCAGCAGCCAATCCAGGACCGGGGATTCACCCCTCCACTTT. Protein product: CASSQSRTGDSPLHF.

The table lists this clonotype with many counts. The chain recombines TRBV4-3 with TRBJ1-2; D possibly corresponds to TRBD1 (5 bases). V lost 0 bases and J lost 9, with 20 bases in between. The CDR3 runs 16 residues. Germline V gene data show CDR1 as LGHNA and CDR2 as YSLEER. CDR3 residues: CASSQDRTGTFMSYTF. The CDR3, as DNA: TGCGCCAGCAGCCAAGATCGGACGGGGACGTTTATGAGCTACACCTTC.

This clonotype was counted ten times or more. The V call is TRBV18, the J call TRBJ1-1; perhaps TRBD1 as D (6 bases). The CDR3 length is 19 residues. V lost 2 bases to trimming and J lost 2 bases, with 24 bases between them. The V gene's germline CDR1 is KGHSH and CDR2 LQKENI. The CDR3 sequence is CASSPSQSMAQGRNTEAFF. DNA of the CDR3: TGTGCCAGCTCACCATCGCAGTCCATGGCTCAGGGGAGAAACACTGAAGCTTTCTTT.

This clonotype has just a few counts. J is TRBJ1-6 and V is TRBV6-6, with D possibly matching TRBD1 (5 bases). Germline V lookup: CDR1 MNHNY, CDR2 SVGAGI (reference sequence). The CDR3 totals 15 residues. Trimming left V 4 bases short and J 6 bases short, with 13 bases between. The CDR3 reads CASSFGTDGNSPLHF. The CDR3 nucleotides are TGTGCCAGCAGTTTCGGGACGGACGGTAATTCACCCCTCCACTTT.

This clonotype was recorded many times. This CDR3 is CASSNRTVSVYTF. The DNA for the CDR3 is TGTGCCAGCAGCAACCGGACTGTCTCAGTCTACACCTTC. The rearrangement links TRBV12-3 or TRBV12-4 to TRBJ1-2, with no clear D. The CDR3 covers 13 residues. Trimming left V 6 bases short and J 10 bases short, with 18 bases between.

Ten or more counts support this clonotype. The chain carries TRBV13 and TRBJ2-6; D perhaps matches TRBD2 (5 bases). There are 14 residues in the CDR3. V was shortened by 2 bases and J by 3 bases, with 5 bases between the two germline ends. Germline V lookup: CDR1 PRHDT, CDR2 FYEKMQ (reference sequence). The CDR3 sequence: CASSLRGGANVLTF. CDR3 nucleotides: TGTGCCAGCAGCTTACGGGGTGGGGCCAACGTCCTGACTTTC.

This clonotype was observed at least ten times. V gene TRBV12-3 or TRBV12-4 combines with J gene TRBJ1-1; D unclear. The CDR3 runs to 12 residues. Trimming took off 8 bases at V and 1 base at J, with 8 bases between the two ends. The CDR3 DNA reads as TGTGCCAGCCAGGCAGGGAACACTGAAGCTTTCTTT. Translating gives CASQAGNTEAFF.

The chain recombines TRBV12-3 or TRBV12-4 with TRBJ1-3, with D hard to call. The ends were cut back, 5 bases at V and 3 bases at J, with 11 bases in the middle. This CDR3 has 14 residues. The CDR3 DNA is TGTGCCAGCAGTCTGGTACTCCTTGGAAACACCATATATTTT. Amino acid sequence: CASSLVLLGNTIYF.

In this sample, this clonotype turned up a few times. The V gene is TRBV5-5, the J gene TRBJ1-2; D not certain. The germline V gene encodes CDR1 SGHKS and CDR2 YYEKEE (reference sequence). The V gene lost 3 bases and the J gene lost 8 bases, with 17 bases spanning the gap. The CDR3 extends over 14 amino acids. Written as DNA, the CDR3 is TGTGCCAGCAGCTGGGGTCCAGCCGGGATAGGCTACACCTTC. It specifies CASSWGPAGIGYTF.

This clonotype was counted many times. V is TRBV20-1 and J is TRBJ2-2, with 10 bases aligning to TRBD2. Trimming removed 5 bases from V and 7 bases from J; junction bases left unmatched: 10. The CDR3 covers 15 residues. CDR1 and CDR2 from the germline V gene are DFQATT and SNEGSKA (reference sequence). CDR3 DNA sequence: TGCAGTGCTCGACGACTAGCGGGCAGTGTCGGGGAGCTGTTTTTT. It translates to CSARRLAGSVGELFF.

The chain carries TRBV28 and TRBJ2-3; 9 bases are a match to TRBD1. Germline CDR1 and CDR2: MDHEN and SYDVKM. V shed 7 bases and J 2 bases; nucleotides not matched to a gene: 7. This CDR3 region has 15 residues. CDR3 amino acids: CASTSGTGPTDTQYF. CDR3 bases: TGTGCCAGCACAAGCGGGACAGGGCCCACAGATACGCAGTATTTT. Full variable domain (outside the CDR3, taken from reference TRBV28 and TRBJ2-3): DVKVTQSSRYLVKRTGEKVFLECVQDMDHENMFWYRQDPGLGLRLIYFSYDVKMKEKGDIPEGYSVSREKKERFSLILESASTNQTSMYLCASTSGTGPTDTQYFGPGTRLTVL.

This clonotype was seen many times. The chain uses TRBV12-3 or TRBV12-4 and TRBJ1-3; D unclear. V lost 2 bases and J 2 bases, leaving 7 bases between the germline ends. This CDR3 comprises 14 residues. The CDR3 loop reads CASSLSLPGNTIYF. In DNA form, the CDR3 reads TGTGCCAGCAGTTTAAGCCTCCCTGGAAACACCATATATTTT.

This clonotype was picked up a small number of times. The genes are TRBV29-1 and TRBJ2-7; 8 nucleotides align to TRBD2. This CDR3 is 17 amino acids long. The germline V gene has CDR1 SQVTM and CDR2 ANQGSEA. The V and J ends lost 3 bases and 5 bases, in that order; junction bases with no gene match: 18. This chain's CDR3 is CSVEFTTFERGQNEQYF. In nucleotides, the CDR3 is TGCAGCGTTGAGTTCACGACTTTCGAGCGGGGGCAGAACGAGCAGTACTTC.

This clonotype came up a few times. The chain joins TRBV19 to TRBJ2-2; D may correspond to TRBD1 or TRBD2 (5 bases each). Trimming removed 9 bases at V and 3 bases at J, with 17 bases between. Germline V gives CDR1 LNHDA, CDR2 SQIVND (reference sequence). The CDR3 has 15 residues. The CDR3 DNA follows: TGTGCCAGCGAGCCAGGGACGGAGGACACCGGGGAGCTGTTTTTT. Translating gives CASEPGTEDTGELFF.

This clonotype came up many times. Written as DNA, the CDR3 is TGTGCCAGCAGCCTGACAGTTACTAACTATGGCTACACCTTC. Residues: CASSLTVTNYGYTF. The gene calls are TRBV3-1 and TRBJ1-2; a possible D gene is TRBD1 (5 bases). The germline V gene has CDR1 LGHDT and CDR2 YNNKEL (reference sequence). The CDR3 covers 14 residues. The germline V and J ends were trimmed by 4 bases and 0 bases, with 9 bases remaining between them.

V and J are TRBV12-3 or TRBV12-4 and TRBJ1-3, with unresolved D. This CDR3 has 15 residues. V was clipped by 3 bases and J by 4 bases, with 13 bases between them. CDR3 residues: CASSFAGATGNTIYF. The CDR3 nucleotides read TGTGCCAGCAGTTTTGCGGGAGCAACCGGAAACACCATATATTTT.

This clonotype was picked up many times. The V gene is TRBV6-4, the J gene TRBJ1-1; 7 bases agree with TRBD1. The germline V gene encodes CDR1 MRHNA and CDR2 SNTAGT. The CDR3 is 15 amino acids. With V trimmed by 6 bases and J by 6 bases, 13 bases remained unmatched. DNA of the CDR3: TGTGCCAGCAGCCCCCACACAGGGGTCGCCGCTGAAGCTTTCTTT. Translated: CASSPHTGVAAEAFF.

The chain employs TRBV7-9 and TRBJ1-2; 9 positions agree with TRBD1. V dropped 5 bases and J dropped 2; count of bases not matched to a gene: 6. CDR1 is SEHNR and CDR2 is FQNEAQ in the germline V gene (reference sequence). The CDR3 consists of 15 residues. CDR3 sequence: CASSPGQGLNYGYTF. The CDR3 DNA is TGTGCCAGCAGCCCCGGACAGGGGTTAAACTATGGCTACACCTTC. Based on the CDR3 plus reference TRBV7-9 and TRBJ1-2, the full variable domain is DTGVSQNPRHKITKRGQNVTFRCDPISEHNRLYWYRQTLGQGPEFLTYFQNEAQLEKSRLLSDRFSAERPKGSFSTLEIQRTEQGDSAMYLCASSPGQGLNYGYTFGSGTRLTVV.

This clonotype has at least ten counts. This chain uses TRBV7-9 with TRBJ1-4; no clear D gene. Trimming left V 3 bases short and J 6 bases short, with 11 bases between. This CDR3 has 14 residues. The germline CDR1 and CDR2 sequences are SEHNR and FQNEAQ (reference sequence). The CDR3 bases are TGTGCCAGCAGCTTCACTCGGTCTGATGAAAAACTGTTTTTT. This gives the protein CASSFTRSDEKLFF.

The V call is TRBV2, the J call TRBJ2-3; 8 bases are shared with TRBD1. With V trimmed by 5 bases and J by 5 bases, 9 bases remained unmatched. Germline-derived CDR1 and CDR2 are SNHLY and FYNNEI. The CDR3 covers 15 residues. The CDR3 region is CASSLQGTGLDTQYF. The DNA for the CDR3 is TGTGCCAGCAGTCTTCAAGGGACAGGCCTAGATACGCAGTATTTT.

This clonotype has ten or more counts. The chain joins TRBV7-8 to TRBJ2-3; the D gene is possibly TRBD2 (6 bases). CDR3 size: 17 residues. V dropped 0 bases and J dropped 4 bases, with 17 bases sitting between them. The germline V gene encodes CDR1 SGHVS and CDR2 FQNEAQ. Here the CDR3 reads CASSLARARGAADTQYF. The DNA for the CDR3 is TGTGCCAGCAGCTTAGCGCGGGCGCGGGGAGCCGCAGATACGCAGTATTTT.

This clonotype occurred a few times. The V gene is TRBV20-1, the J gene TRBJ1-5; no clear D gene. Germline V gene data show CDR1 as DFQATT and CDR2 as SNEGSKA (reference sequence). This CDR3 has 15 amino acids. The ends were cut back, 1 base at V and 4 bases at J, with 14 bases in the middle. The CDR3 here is CSARGREAQNQPQHF. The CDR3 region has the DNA TGCAGTGCTAGAGGGAGAGAGGCCCAAAATCAGCCCCAGCATTTT.